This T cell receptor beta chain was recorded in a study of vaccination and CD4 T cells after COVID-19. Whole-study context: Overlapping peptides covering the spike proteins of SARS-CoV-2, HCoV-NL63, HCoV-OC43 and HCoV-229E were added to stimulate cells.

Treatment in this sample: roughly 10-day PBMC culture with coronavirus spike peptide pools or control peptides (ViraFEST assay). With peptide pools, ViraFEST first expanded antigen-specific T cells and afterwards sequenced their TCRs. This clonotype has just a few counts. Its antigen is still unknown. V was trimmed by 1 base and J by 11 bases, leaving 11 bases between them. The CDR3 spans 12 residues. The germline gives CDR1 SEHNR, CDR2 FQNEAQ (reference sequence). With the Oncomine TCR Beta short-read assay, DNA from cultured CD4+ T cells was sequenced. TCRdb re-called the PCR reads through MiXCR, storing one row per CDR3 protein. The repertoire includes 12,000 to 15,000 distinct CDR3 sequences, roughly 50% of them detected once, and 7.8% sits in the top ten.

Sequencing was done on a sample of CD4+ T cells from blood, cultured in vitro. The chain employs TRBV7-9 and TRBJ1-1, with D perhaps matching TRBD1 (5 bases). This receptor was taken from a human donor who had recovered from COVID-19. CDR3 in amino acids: CASSLGGEGAFF. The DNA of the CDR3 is TGTGCCAGCAGCTTAGGAGGGGAGGGTGCTTTCTTT.